Shown below are 5 T cell receptor beta chains from a single sample sequenced in a study of metastatic and nonmetastatic thyroid tumors. Among the patients, none had received any treatment before thyroid surgery. TCRdb redid the clone calls on the PCR reads using MiXCR. The table lists tens of thousands of clones, 20% to 25% of them singletons, with roughly 4.4% in the top ten. The specimen was adjacent normal tissue. These receptor sequences come from a female donor with papillary thyroid cancer or a benign thyroid nodule (not recorded which). Some clones in this sample may be carry-over from other donors' samples.

This clone was found a few times. Relative to the germline gene, one junction end is altered; a read error may explain this. The rearrangement uses TRBV19 and TRBJ1-1, with 7 bases identical to TRBD1. The CDR3 consists of 14 residues. CDR1 LNHDA and CDR2 SQIVND come from the germline V gene (reference sequence). The CDR3 loop reads CAGRDRQLRTEAFF. As DNA, the CDR3 is TGTGCCGGTAGGGACAGACAGTTACGAACTGAAGCTTTCTTT.

With regard to this clone: A much larger clone sits a single nucleotide away, making a read error possible. The chain is built from TRBV4-2 and TRBJ1-3; D possibly corresponds to TRBD1 (5 bases). Trimming stripped 3 bases from V and 2 bases from J, with 14 bases between. The germline V gene has CDR1 LGHNA and CDR2 YNFKEQ. CDR3 length: 16 residues. This CDR3 is CASSQGRGSPGNTIYF. CDR3 nucleotide sequence: TGTGCCAGCAGCCAGGGACGGGGGTCTCCTGGAAACACCATATATTTT.

This clone came up once. The CDR3 protein is CAILRQPAYNEQFF. The CDR3, as DNA: TGTGCCATCCTTCGGCAGCCAGCCTACAATGAGCAGTTCTTC. The genes are TRBV7-9 and TRBJ2-1; D call uncertain. This CDR3 contains 14 residues. Trimming left V 10 bases short and J 2 bases short, with 15 bases between. Looked up from germline, CDR1 is SEHNR and CDR2 is FQNEAQ (reference sequence).

This clone appeared many times. V and J are TRBV7-3 and TRBJ1-1, with TRBD1 as a possible D gene (6 bases). The germline V gene has CDR1 SGHTA and CDR2 FQGTGA. Trimming cost V 2 bases and J 5 bases, with 18 bases left between them. The CDR3 has 16 residues. CDR3 in amino acids: CASSLYRAQGETEAFF. The CDR3 DNA sequence: TGTGCCAGCAGCTTATATAGGGCACAGGGAGAGACTGAAGCTTTCTTT.

In its sample, this clone is medium-sized. The genes are TRBV19 and TRBJ2-7; no clear D gene. Trimming cost V 4 bases and J 4 bases, with 8 bases left between them. In germline, CDR1 is LNHDA, CDR2 SQIVND (reference sequence). The CDR3 contains 12 residues. The CDR3 reads CASSTSSYEQYF. The CDR3 DNA sequence: TGTGCCAGTAGTACCTCATCTTACGAGCAGTACTTC. The whole variable domain, filled in from reference TRBV19 and TRBJ2-7, reads DGGITQSPKYLFRKEGQNVTLSCEQNLNHDAMYWYRQDPGQGLRLIYYSQIVNDFQKGDIAEGYSVSREKKESFPLTVTSAQKNPTAFYLCASSTSSYEQYFGPGTRLTVT.